The rows below give T cell receptor beta chains drawn from one sample of a study of radiotherapy plus CTLA-4 blockade in lung cancer. Assay: immunoSEQ multiplex PCR; the TCRdb copy retains only in-frame clones and omits some. In the table there are tens of thousands of clones, 70% to 80% of which are singletons. The specimen was peripheral blood, collected from a patient treated with radiotherapy plus ipilimumab. These receptors all come from a human donor with non-small cell lung cancer who had a complete response to radiotherapy plus ipilimumab. Both conserved end residues are part of each CDR3. The D gene is left open where the match is weak. Only part of the rows carry a size: once, few, many, or a class if the clone is expanded.

. . TRBJ1-2 TRBV5-1 TGCGCCAGCAGCGAGGAGGGGGGCGCGGATGGCTACACCTTC CASSEEGGADGYTF
TRBD2 . TRBJ2-3 TRBV5-1 TGCGCCAGCAGCCTGACTAGCGGGAGGGAGGCGGATACGCAGTATTTT CASSLTSGREADTQYF
. few TRBJ2-1 TRBV7-2 TGTGCCAGCAGCCCGCACGGAACGCACAATGAGCAGTTCTTC CASSPHGTHNEQFF
. . TRBJ2-3 TRBV18 TGTGCCAGCTCACCACCAATCTGGGACGGAGCCACAGATACGCAGTATTTT CASSPPIWDGATDTQYF
. . TRBJ1-2 TRBV11-2 TGTGCCAGCAGCCCATTAGACAGACCCTATGGCTACACCTTC CASSPLDRPYGYTF
. once TRBJ1-3 TRBV2 TGTGCCAGCAGTGAAGTATTTAGGGGCTCTGGAAACACCATATATTTT CASSEVFRGSGNTIYF
. . TRBJ2-7 TRBV18 TGTGCCAGTTCACCAGGGGGGCCCTACGAGCAGTACTTC CASSPGGPYEQYF
. . TRBJ1-4 TRBV19 TGTGCCAGTAGTAAACCCATGGCGGCAGGGTCCTATGGAAAACTGTTTTTT CASSKPMAAGSYGKLFF
TRBD2 . TRBJ2-6 TRBV27 TGTGCCAGCACCGGGGAGGGGAGCGGGGCCAACGTCCTGACTTTC CASTGEGSGANVLTF
TRBD1 . TRBJ1-5 TRBV6-1 TGTGCCAGCAGCCTCTTGACAGGGGGCAATCAGCCCCAGCATTTT CASSLLTGGNQPQHF
. few TRBJ2-2 TRBV7-9 TGTGCCAGCAGCCCAATCGGCTTCTCCACCGGGGAGCTGTTTTTT CASSPIGFSTGELFF
TRBD1 . TRBJ1-1 TRBV4-1 TGCGCCAGCAGCCAACCAGGGACAGGGGGTAGTGGTGCTTGCTTT CASSQPGTGGSGACF
TRBD2 few TRBJ2-1 TRBV5-1 TGCGCCAGCAGCTGGGGGGGACTAGCGGGCTCCAATGAGCAGTTCTTC CASSWGGLAGSNEQFF
TRBD1 . TRBJ2-7 TRBV19 TGTGCCAGTAGTATAGATGCAGGGGGCTCCTACGAGCAGTACTTC CASSIDAGGSYEQYF